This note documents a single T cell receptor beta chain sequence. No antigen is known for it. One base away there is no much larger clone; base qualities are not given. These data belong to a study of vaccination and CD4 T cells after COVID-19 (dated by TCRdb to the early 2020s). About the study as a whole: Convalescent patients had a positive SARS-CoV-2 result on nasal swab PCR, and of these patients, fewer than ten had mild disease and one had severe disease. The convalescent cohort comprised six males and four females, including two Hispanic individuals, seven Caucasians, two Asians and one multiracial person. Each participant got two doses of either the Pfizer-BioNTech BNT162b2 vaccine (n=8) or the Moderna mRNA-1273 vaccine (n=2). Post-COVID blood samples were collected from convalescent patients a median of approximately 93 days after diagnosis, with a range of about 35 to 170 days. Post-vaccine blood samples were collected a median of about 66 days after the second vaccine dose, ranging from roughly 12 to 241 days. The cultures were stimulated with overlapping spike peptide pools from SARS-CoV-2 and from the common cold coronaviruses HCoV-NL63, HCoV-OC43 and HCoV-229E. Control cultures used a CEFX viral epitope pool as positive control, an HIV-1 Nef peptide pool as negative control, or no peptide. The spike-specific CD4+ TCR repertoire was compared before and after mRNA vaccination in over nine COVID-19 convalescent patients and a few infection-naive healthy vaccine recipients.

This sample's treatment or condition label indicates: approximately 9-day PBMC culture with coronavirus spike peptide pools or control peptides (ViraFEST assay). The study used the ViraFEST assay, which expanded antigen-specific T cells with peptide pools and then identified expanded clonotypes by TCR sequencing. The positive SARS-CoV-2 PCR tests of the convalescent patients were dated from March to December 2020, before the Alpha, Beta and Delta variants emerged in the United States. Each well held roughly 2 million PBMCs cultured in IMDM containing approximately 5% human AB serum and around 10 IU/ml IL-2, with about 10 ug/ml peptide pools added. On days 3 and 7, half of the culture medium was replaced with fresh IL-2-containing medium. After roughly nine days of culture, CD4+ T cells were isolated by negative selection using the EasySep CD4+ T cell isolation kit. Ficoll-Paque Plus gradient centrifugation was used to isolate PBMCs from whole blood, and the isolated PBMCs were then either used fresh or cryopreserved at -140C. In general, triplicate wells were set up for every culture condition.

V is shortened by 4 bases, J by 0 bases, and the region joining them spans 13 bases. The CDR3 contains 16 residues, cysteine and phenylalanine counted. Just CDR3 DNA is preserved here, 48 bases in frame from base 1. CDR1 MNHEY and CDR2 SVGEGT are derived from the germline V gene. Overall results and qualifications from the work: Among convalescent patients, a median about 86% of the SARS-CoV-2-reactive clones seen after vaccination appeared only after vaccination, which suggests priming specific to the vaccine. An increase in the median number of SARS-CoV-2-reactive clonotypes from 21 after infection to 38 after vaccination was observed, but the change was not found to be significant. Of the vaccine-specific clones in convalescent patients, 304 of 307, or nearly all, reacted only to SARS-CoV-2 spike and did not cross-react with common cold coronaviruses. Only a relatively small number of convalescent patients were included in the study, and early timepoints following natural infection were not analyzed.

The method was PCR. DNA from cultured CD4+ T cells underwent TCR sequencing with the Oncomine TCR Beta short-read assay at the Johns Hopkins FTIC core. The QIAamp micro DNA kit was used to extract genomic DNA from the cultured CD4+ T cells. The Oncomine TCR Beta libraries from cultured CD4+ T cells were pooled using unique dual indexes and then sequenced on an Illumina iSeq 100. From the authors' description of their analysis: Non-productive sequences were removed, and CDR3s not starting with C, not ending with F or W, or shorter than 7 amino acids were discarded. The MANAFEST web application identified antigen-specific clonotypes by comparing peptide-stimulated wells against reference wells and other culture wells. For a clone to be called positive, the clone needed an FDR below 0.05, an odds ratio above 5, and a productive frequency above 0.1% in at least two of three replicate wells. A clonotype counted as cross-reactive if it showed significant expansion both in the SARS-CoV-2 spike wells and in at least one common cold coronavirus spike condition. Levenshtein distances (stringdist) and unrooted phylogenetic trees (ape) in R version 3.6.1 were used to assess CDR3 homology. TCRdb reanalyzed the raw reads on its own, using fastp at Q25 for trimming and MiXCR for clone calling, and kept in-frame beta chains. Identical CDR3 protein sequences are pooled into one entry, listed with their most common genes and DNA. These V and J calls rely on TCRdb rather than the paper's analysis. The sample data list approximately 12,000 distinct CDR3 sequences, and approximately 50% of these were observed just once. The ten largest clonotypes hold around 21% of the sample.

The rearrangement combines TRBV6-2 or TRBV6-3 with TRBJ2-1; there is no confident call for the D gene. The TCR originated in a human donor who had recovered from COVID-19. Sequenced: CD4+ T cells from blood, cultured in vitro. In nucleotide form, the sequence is TGTGCCAGCAGTTTGTCCATAACACTCTCCTACAATGAGCAGTTCTTC. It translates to CASSLSITLSYNEQFF.